The rows below give T cell receptor beta chains drawn from one sample of a study of T-cell reconstitution after alpha-beta-depleted transplantation in children. TCRdb re-derived calls from the PCR reads in MiXCR, one entry per CDR3 protein. The sample holds approximately 300,000 distinct CDR3 sequences, 7.5% to 9% seen once. Here the sequenced sample was peripheral blood, taken 360 days after TCRalphabeta/CD19-depleted stem cell transplant. These receptors were taken from a female patient aged 2 to 10 who had a stem cell transplant for Fanconi anemia, so the T cells may come from the graft donor. Both conserved end residues are part of each CDR3. A D gene is named only where the DNA matches it firmly. Part of the rows lack a size; the others show once, few, many or a class for expanded clones.

clone_size	j_call	d_call	v_call	cdr3_aa	cdr3_nt
NA	TRBJ1-2	NA	TRBV30	CAWSRVLETYGYTF	TGTGCCTGGAGTCGGGTGCTAGAGACCTATGGCTACACCTTC
few	TRBJ1-1	NA	TRBV7-9	CASSLGTEENTEAFF	TGTGCCAGCAGCTTAGGGACAGAAGAGAACACTGAAGCTTTCTTT
many	TRBJ2-7	NA	TRBV12-3/TRBV12-4	CASSLEGDEQYF	TGTGCCAGCAGTTTAGAGGGAGACGAGCAGTACTTC
few	TRBJ1-1	NA	TRBV6-5	CASSYSGGAATEAFF	TGTGCCAGCAGTTACTCCGGGGGGGCGGCGACTGAAGCTTTCTTT
NA	TRBJ2-1	NA	TRBV7-7	CASSLNTGILPYNEQFF	TGTGCCAGCAGCCTGAATACAGGGATCCTACCCTACAATGAGCAGTTCTTC
few	TRBJ2-1	TRBD2	TRBV11-2	CASSLGLAGLISSYNEQFF	TGTGCCAGCAGCTTAGGACTAGCGGGACTAATTAGCTCCTACAATGAGCAGTTCTTC
many	TRBJ2-1	NA	TRBV4-3	CASSRSGEQFF	TGCGCCAGCAGCCGGTCGGGTGAGCAGTTCTTC
few	TRBJ2-7	NA	TRBV2	CASSDTRERYEQYF	TGTGCCAGCAGTGATACGAGGGAGCGGTACGAGCAGTACTTC
many	TRBJ2-5	NA	TRBV7-2	CASSLAPRSPQETQYF	TGTGCCAGCAGCTTAGCCCCTAGGTCCCCCCAAGAGACCCAGTACTTC
once	TRBJ2-2	NA	TRBV30	CAWSDLDELFF	TGTGCCTGGAGTGACTTGGACGAGCTGTTTTTT
few	TRBJ2-5	NA	TRBV29-1	CSVLGVTQYF	TGCAGCGTTCTAGGGGTGACCCAGTACTTC
once	TRBJ1-3	NA	TRBV6-5	CASSSPRVGGNTIYF	TGTGCCAGCAGTTCCCCGCGGGTAGGAGGAAACACCATATATTTT
once	TRBJ2-2	NA	TRBV28	CARTQWGELFF	TGTGCCCGCACCCAATGGGGGGAGCTGTTTTTT
many	TRBJ2-1	TRBD2	TRBV29-1	CSAEERESINEQFF	TGCAGCGCCGAGGAGCGGGAGTCTATAAATGAGCAGTTCTTC
many	TRBJ2-2	NA	TRBV5-1	CASSGQGSTGELFF	TGCGCCAGCAGTGGTCAGGGCTCCACCGGGGAGCTGTTTTTT
NA	TRBJ2-1	TRBD1	TRBV6-5	CASSWTGRNEQFF	TGTGCCAGCAGTTGGACAGGGCGGAATGAGCAGTTCTTC
many	TRBJ1-1	NA	TRBV5-1	CASSLLAAADIITEAFF	TGCGCCAGCAGCTTGCTTGCCGCGGCAGATATTATCACTGAAGCTTTCTTT
many	TRBJ2-6	NA	TRBV10-3	CAISESAGAGANVLTF	TGTGCCATCAGTGAGTCTGCAGGGGCTGGGGCCAACGTCCTGACTTTC
many	TRBJ2-5	NA	TRBV7-9	CAATGDQETQYF	TGTGCCGCGACAGGAGACCAAGAGACCCAGTACTTC
NA	TRBJ1-2	NA	TRBV7-2	CASSLGVRTGGPYGYTF	TGTGCCAGCAGCTTAGGCGTTAGGACTGGAGGCCCCTATGGCTACACCTTC
few	TRBJ2-7	TRBD1	TRBV15	CATSRAGGPYEQYF	TGTGCCACCAGCAGGGCAGGGGGCCCCTACGAGCAGTACTTC
many	TRBJ1-1	NA	TRBV15	CATSRDLRGTEAFF	TGTGCCACCAGCAGAGATCTACGGGGCACTGAAGCTTTCTTT
many	TRBJ2-3	NA	TRBV4-2	CASSQEGTYTQYF	TGTGCCAGCAGCCAAGAGGGGACTTATACGCAGTATTTT
many	TRBJ2-3	TRBD1	TRBV2	CASSGQGSTDTQYF	TGTGCCAGCAGCGGACAGGGATCCACAGATACGCAGTATTTT
many	TRBJ1-2	NA	TRBV28	CASTTPGGPYGYTF	TGTGCCAGCACCACCCCCGGGGGGCCCTATGGCTACACCTTC
NA	TRBJ1-5	NA	TRBV12-3/TRBV12-4	CASSFNQGNPGNQPQHF	TGTGCCAGCAGTTTTAATCAGGGAAACCCGGGTAATCAGCCCCAGCATTTT
few	TRBJ1-2	NA	TRBV27	CASSLRPEQNGYTF	TGTGCCAGCAGTTTACGGCCGGAACAAAATGGCTACACCTTC
few	TRBJ1-1	NA	TRBV9	CASSVVARPASQGRGEAFF	TGTGCCAGCAGCGTAGTGGCTCGACCGGCCAGCCAAGGGAGGGGTGAAGCTTTCTTT
few	TRBJ2-2	NA	TRBV6-5	CASHIGTAGELFF	TGTGCCAGCCATATTGGGACCGCCGGGGAGCTGTTTTTT
many	TRBJ1-4	NA	TRBV25-1	CASSGFGRAGGEKLFF	TGTGCCAGCAGTGGTTTCGGGAGGGCCGGCGGTGAAAAACTGTTTTTT
many	TRBJ2-2	NA	TRBV20-1	CSAEGQRNTGELFF	TGCAGTGCTGAGGGACAACGGAACACCGGGGAGCTGTTTTTT
NA	TRBJ2-2	TRBD1	TRBV5-1	CASTTGGGELFF	TGCGCCAGCACCACAGGGGGCGGGGAGCTGTTTTTT
many	TRBJ2-1	TRBD2	TRBV12-3/TRBV12-4	CASSISLAGGTNEQFF	TGTGCCAGCAGTATTTCTCTAGCGGGGGGGACCAATGAGCAGTTCTTC
few	TRBJ2-5	NA	TRBV11-3	CASSLGGVEETQYF	TGTGCCAGCAGCTTGGGAGGAGTTGAAGAGACCCAGTACTTC
many	TRBJ2-1	TRBD2	TRBV2	CASSGSTSGGRSYNEQFF	TGTGCCAGCAGTGGGTCGACTAGCGGGGGGCGCTCCTACAATGAGCAGTTCTTC
many	TRBJ2-2	TRBD1	TRBV5-1	CASSFVPPGTGIAGELFF	TGCGCCAGCAGCTTCGTTCCCCCCGGGACAGGGATTGCCGGGGAGCTGTTTTTT
many	TRBJ2-3	NA	TRBV21-1	CASSKTPFRPDTQYF	TGTGCCAGCAGCAAAACCCCGTTTCGTCCAGATACGCAGTATTTT
many	TRBJ2-1	TRBD2	TRBV29-1	CSVALLAGGGGEQFF	TGCAGCGTTGCCCTTCTAGCGGGAGGGGGCGGTGAGCAGTTCTTC
few	TRBJ2-7	NA	TRBV18	CASSPDAPMSYEQYF	TGTGCCAGCTCTCCGGACGCCCCCATGTCCTACGAGCAGTACTTC
many	TRBJ2-3	NA	TRBV12-3/TRBV12-4	CASSFSQISTDTQYF	TGTGCCAGCAGTTTCAGCCAGATTTCCACAGATACGCAGTATTTT
few	TRBJ1-1	NA	TRBV14	CASSRVDVHTEAFF	TGTGCCAGCAGCAGGGTCGACGTACACACTGAAGCTTTCTTT
many	TRBJ1-1	NA	TRBV6-5	CASRPYTGIGNTEAFF	TGTGCCAGCAGGCCCTATACAGGGATTGGGAACACTGAAGCTTTCTTT
NA	TRBJ1-1	NA	TRBV28	CASSPGAMNTEAFF	TGTGCCAGCAGTCCCGGGGCCATGAACACTGAAGCTTTCTTT
many	TRBJ2-2	TRBD2	TRBV5-1	CASSPGLAGVSPGELFF	TGCGCCAGCAGCCCAGGACTAGCGGGAGTTTCCCCCGGGGAGCTGTTTTTT
NA	TRBJ2-3	TRBD2	TRBV7-3	CASSLTGLGGLAADTQYF	TGTGCCAGCAGCTTAACGGGGTTAGGGGGACTAGCGGCAGATACGCAGTATTTT
many	TRBJ2-1	TRBD1	TRBV10-2	CASSPGTGGEQFF	TGCGCCAGCAGTCCCGGGACAGGGGGTGAGCAGTTCTTC
few	TRBJ1-6	NA	TRBV27	CASGGTWGNSPLHF	TGTGCCAGCGGTGGGACTTGGGGAAATTCACCCCTCCACTTT
many	TRBJ1-2	NA	TRBV20-1	CSGAGEIYGYTF	TGCAGTGGAGCAGGGGAAATCTATGGCTACACCTTC
few	TRBJ2-3	NA	TRBV2	CARTGVNTDTQYF	TGTGCCAGGACGGGGGTTAACACAGATACGCAGTATTTT